The 10 T cell receptor beta chains in this list originate from one sample, sequenced in a study of blood T cells in healthy people across ages. The use of a sample-barcoded 5' primer and a J-beta primer mix characterized a second PCR of about 7 to 12 cycles. MiXCR, applied by TCRdb to the 5' RACE reads, yields one record per CDR3 protein. The table includes 750,000 to 1,000,000 distinct CDR3 sequences, about 28% detected once. These data were likewise used in another study, on T cells of mothers and their children.

Specimen: blood. The receptors derive from a woman in her forties in good health.

This clonotype was counted many times. The J gene is TRBJ2-7, the V gene TRBV6-5, with D tentatively TRBD2 (6 bases). Per germline, CDR1 MNHEY and CDR2 SVGAGI. V shed 0 bases and J shed 3 bases, with 15 bases lying between them. The CDR3 extends over 16 amino acids. The CDR3 DNA sequence: TGTGCCAGCAGTTACTCCGTAGACCAGGGAGGCTACGAGCAGTACTTC. It codes for CASSYSVDQGGYEQYF.

About this clonotype itself: A much larger clone lies one base from this, so it may be a read error. This chain joins TRBV2 and TRBJ2-4, with D unclear. This CDR3 contains 15 residues. Germline V CDR1 and CDR2: SNHLY, FYNNEI. CDR3: CASSEWVGWTYEQHF. CDR3 sequence (DNA): TGTGCCAGCAGTGAGTGGGTAGGTTGGACCTACGAGCAGCACTTC.

This clonotype was found many times. The chain links TRBV29-1 to TRBJ1-1; D not resolved. V lost 4 bases and J lost 0, with 9 bases in between. The length of the CDR3 is 13 residues. From germline, CDR1 is SQVTM and CDR2 ANQGSEA. The CDR3 DNA follows: TGCAGCGTTGGACAAAAGATGAACACTGAAGCTTTCTTT. Translating it yields CSVGQKMNTEAFF. Complete variable domain (other parts from reference TRBV29-1 and TRBJ1-1): SAVISQKPSRDICQRGTSLTIQCQVDSQVTMMFWYRQQPGQSLTLIATANQGSEATYESGFVIDKFPISRPNLTFSTLTVSNMSPEDSSIYLCSVGQKMNTEAFFGQGTRLTVV.

The chain employs TRBV14 and TRBJ2-5; D not resolved. V was clipped by 4 bases and J by 4 bases, with 10 bases between them. The germline V gene encodes CDR1 SGHDN and CDR2 FVKESK. The CDR3 is made up of 13 amino acids. The DNA for the CDR3 is TGTGCCAGCAGCCTTCAACAGCCAGAGACCCAGTACTTC. Its translation: CASSLQQPETQYF.

This clonotype was picked up a small number of times. The J gene is TRBJ1-2, the V gene TRBV20-1; D is uncertain. This CDR3 is built from 10 residues. The V end lost 6 bases, the J end lost 6 bases, and 8 bases lay between the germline ends. In germline, CDR1 is DFQATT, CDR2 SNEGSKA (reference sequence). This chain's CDR3 is CSAIEDGYTF. CDR3 in DNA: TGCAGTGCGATCGAAGATGGCTACACCTTC.

This clonotype appeared many times. V usage is TRBV7-6 and J usage is TRBJ1-5, with 8 bases lining up with TRBD1. CDR3 size: 17 residues. V was pared by 5 bases and J by 1 base, with 10 bases of the junction left unmatched. In germline, CDR1 is SGHVS, CDR2 FNYEAQ. The CDR3 DNA is TGTGCCAGCAGCCCGTTAACAGGGGGAGACAGCAATCAGCCCCAGCATTTT. Amino acid sequence: CASSPLTGGDSNQPQHF.

This clonotype was picked up many times. This rearrangement joins TRBV4-1 to TRBJ2-7; 9 bases agree with TRBD1. Per germline, CDR1 MGHRA and CDR2 YSYEKL. The CDR3 consists of 18 residues. Trimming removed 2 bases from V and 0 bases from J; junction bases left unmatched: 11. The CDR3 here is CASSQFGTPGQGSYEQYF. CDR3 coding DNA: TGCGCCAGCAGCCAATTCGGAACTCCGGGACAGGGCTCCTACGAGCAGTACTTC.

The table lists this clonotype with a few counts. The chain is built from TRBV14 and TRBJ2-7, with 7 bases matching TRBD1. Germline lookup yields CDR1 SGHDN and CDR2 FVKESK. CDR3 length equals 18 residues. V shed 1 base and J 2 bases; nucleotides not matched to a gene: 14. CDR3 nucleotide sequence: TGTGCCAGCAGCCAAGGCCCGAGGCAGGGGGTATGGACCTACGAGCAGTACTTC. Protein sequence: CASSQGPRQGVWTYEQYF.

The chain is built from TRBV29-1 and TRBJ1-1; D might be TRBD1 (5 bases). CDR3 length: 12 amino acids. Trimming took off 7 bases at V and 4 bases at J, with 13 bases between the two ends. Germline V CDR1 and CDR2: SQVTM, ANQGSEA. The DNA for the CDR3 is TGCAGCGGGGGACGAATGAGCACTGAAGCTTTCTTT. Translation: CSGGRMSTEAFF.

This clonotype was seen only a few times. The chain couples TRBV14 to TRBJ2-7; D remains ambiguous. Germline V CDR1 and CDR2: SGHDN, FVKESK. V gave up 3 bases and J gave up 6 bases, with 12 bases separating them. The CDR3 has 13 amino acids. The CDR3 loop reads CASSQGKLFEQYF. CDR3 in DNA: TGTGCCAGCAGCCAGGGTAAGCTGTTCGAGCAGTACTTC.